This TCR beta chain was observed in a study of technical replicates of blood from several donors. The V end lost 1 base, the J end lost 2 bases, and 9 bases lay between the germline ends. The CDR3 length is 14 residues. Germline V CDR1 and CDR2: LNHNV, YYDKDF (reference sequence). Generated by immunoSEQ multiplex PCR, the TCRdb table keeps only in-frame clones and is missing some. In the table there are approximately 59,000 clones, 75% to 90% of which are singletons. The chain recombines TRBV15 with TRBJ2-7, with D perhaps TRBD2 (6 bases). This receptor was taken from a human donor in good health. Some clones in this sample may be carry-over from other donors' samples. Sequencing was done on a sample of PBMCs. The CDR3 nucleotides are TGTGCCACCAGCAGAGGGAGGGAAACCTACGAGCAGTACTTC. This encodes CATSRGRETYEQYF.